Each of the 25 T cell receptor beta chains below was sequenced from the same sample in a study of CD8+ T cells in alopecia areata. Isolated RNA was reverse transcribed into cDNA used as the sequencing template. Sequencing used immunoSEQ multiplex PCR; TCRdb keeps in-frame clones, though not all of them. The sample has fewer than 110,000 clones; around 60% are singletons. The treatment denotes: oral pan-JAK inhibitor, 5-10 mg twice daily. Specimen: CD8+ T cells sorted from blood, collected at roughly week 55, from a patient treated with tofacitinib. The receptors derive from a human donor with alopecia areata.

The V gene is TRBV6-1, the J gene TRBJ1-5; 7 nucleotides line up with TRBD1. The CDR3 is 14 amino acids. The germline CDR1 and CDR2 sequences are MNHNS and SASEGT. Trimming removed 6 bases from V and 6 bases from J; junction bases left unmatched: 8. The DNA for the CDR3 is TGTGCCAGCAGGGGTGACAGGGAGCGTCAGCCCCAGCATTTT. This translates into CASRGDRERQPQHF.

This clone appeared a few times. This chain joins TRBV20-1 and TRBJ1-6; no reliable D call. The CDR3 sequence is 10 residues long. Germline assignment: CDR1 DFQATT and CDR2 SNEGSKA (reference sequence). Trimming removed 6 bases at V and 10 bases at J, with 7 bases between. The CDR3 region is CSAPGSPLHF. The CDR3 coding sequence is TGCAGTGCCCCCGGATCACCCCTCCACTTT.

V and J are TRBV2 and TRBJ2-7, with TRBD1 matching over 11 bases. The V gene end was trimmed by 8 bases and the J gene end by 4 bases; junction bases not matched to a gene: 4. Per the germline V gene, CDR1 is SNHLY and CDR2 is FYNNEI. The CDR3 runs to 13 residues. The CDR3 coding sequence is TGTGCCAGCGGGGGGACAGGGGGTTACGAGCAGTACTTC. Residues: CASGGTGGYEQYF.

This clone was detected only a few times. The chain recombines TRBV6-1 with TRBJ1-2, with D possibly matching TRBD1 (5 bases). There are 14 residues in the CDR3. CDR1 MNHNS and CDR2 SASEGT come from the germline V gene. V was trimmed by 1 base and J by 2 bases, leaving 8 bases between them. Here the CDR3 DNA reads TGTGCCAGCAGTGAAGTATCAGGGAACTATGGCTACACCTTC. Translating it yields CASSEVSGNYGYTF.

Concerning this clone: Other nucleotide sequences from this sample produce the same CDR3. The chain employs TRBV13 and TRBJ2-1; no reliable D call. Germline CDR1 and CDR2: PRHDT and FYEKMQ (reference sequence). Trimming stripped 6 bases from V and 7 bases from J, with 7 bases between. The CDR3 consists of 11 residues. The CDR3 DNA reads as TGTGCCAGCAGGTTGGGGAATGAGCAGTTCTTC. It specifies CASRLGNEQFF.

This clone came up once. The J gene is TRBJ2-7, the V gene TRBV19; D remains ambiguous. Per germline, CDR1 LNHDA and CDR2 SQIVND (reference sequence). Deletions cut 7 bases from V and 4 bases from J, with 8 bases between. The CDR3 is made up of 11 amino acids. CDR3 in amino acids: CASTSGYEQYF. The DNA of the CDR3 is TGTGCCAGTACAAGTGGGTACGAGCAGTACTTC.

This sequence joins TRBV5-4 and TRBJ1-6; 8 bases map to TRBD1. This CDR3 comprises 12 residues. CDR1 and CDR2 from the germline V gene are SGHNT and YYREEE (reference sequence). J lost 10 bases, V lost 9 bases, and 6 bases had no gene match. CDR3: CAINGQGSPLHF. CDR3 nucleotides: TGTGCCATCAATGGACAGGGATCACCCCTCCACTTT.

The chain couples TRBV13 to TRBJ2-7, with TRBD1 identical over 7 bases. Germline assignment: CDR1 PRHDT and CDR2 FYEKMQ (reference sequence). J was trimmed by 2 bases and V by 2 bases; bases with no gene match: 15. The length of the CDR3 is 18 residues. CDR3 coding DNA: TGTGCCAGCAGCTTACGATCCGAACAGGGGCGTAGAACCTACGAGCAGTACTTC. Its translation is CASSLRSEQGRRTYEQYF.

V and J are TRBV19 and TRBJ1-6, with TRBD1 matching 8 bases. The CDR3 is made up of 13 amino acids. Per the germline V gene, CDR1 is LNHDA and CDR2 is SQIVND (reference sequence). J was trimmed by 10 bases and V by 4 bases; bases with no gene match: 3. The CDR3 sequence: CASSTGGRSPLHF. CDR3 in DNA: TGTGCCAGTAGTACAGGGGGCCGGTCACCCCTCCACTTT.

The chain links TRBV4-1 to TRBJ1-6; a possible D gene is TRBD1 (5 bases). Trimming stripped 4 bases from V and 0 bases from J, with 10 bases between. This CDR3 has 16 residues. The germline V gene encodes CDR1 MGHRA and CDR2 YSYEKL. This chain's CDR3 is CASSPGTSSYNSPLHF. The CDR3 DNA follows: TGCGCCAGCAGCCCCGGGACGAGCTCCTATAATTCACCCCTCCACTTT.

This clone has just one count. The CDR3 region has the DNA TGTGCCAGCAGTGATAGATCCGCCTACAATGAGCAGTTCTTC. Residues: CASSDRSAYNEQFF. This chain links TRBV9 with TRBJ2-1; D is undetermined. Between the trimmed V and J ends, which lost 5 bases and 2 bases, there was a span of 11 bases. This CDR3 has 14 residues. From germline, CDR1 is SGDLS and CDR2 YYNGEE. The full variable domain, rest sourced from reference TRBV9 and TRBJ2-1, is DSGVTQTPKHLITATGQRVTLRCSPRSGDLSVYWYQQSLDQGLQFLIQYYNGEERAKGNILERFSAQQFPDLHSELNLSSLELGDSALYFCASSDRSAYNEQFFGPGTRLTVL.

The chain employs TRBV7-8 and TRBJ2-7; D is unclear. In germline, CDR1 is SGHVS, CDR2 FQNEAQ. The length of the CDR3 is 13 residues. Between the trimmed V and J ends, which lost 6 bases and 4 bases, there was a span of 13 bases. CDR3 sequence reads: CASSSLEEYEQYF. The CDR3 coding sequence is TGTGCCAGCAGTTCCCTAGAGGAGTACGAGCAGTACTTC. Drawing the rest from reference TRBV7-8 and TRBJ2-7, the complete variable domain is GAGVSQSPRYKVAKRGQDVALRCDPISGHVSLFWYQQALGQGPEFLTYFQNEAQLDKSGLPSDRFFAERPEGSVSTLKIQRTQQEDSAVYLCASSSLEEYEQYFGPGTRLTVT.

The J gene is TRBJ1-4, the V gene TRBV29-1, with 8 positions matching TRBD1. CDR3 length: 16 amino acids. CDR1 and CDR2 from the germline V gene are SQVTM and ANQGSEA. Trimming took 7 bases from V and 11 from J; bases not matched to a gene: 21. The CDR3 DNA reads as TGCAGCGGGGGGGCCGGGACAGGATTCGATCGTGGCAAACTGTTTTTT. Translating gives CSGGAGTGFDRGKLFF.

CDR3 DNA: TGTGCCAGCAGCTTGCAACTAGCGGGGGGCACAGATACGCAGTATTTT. It translates to CASSLQLAGGTDTQYF. The rearrangement links TRBV5-6 to TRBJ2-3; 11 bases are shared with TRBD2. From germline, CDR1 is SGHDT and CDR2 YYEEEE. The CDR3 length is 16 residues. V gave up 1 base and J gave up 1 base; unmatched junction bases: 2.

The gene calls are TRBV15 and TRBJ2-7, with D possibly called TRBD1 or TRBD2 (5 bases each). Germline V gene lookup returns CDR1 LNHNV and CDR2 YYDKDF (reference sequence). This CDR3 is built from 16 residues. V gave up 1 base and J gave up 3 bases, with 16 bases separating them. The CDR3 spells CATSRGGTGFGYEQYF. In nucleotides, the CDR3 is TGTGCCACCAGCAGAGGGGGGACGGGTTTCGGCTACGAGCAGTACTTC.

This clone was counted only a few times. A read error may account for a junction end that differs from germline. The CDR3 sequence is CATSPLPEARNEQFF. The CDR3 DNA follows: TGTGCCACCAGTCCCTTACCGGAGGCACGAAATGAGCAGTTCTTC. The V and J genes are TRBV6-5 and TRBJ2-1; TRBD2 is a possible D gene (5 bases). Germline V gene data show CDR1 as MNHEY and CDR2 as SVGAGI. The CDR3 consists of 15 residues.

The CDR3 nucleotides read TGCAGCGTTGGTCGTAGCGGGGGACTAAAGGAGACCCAGTACTTC. The encoded protein is CSVGRSGGLKETQYF. The chain is built from TRBV29-1 and TRBJ2-5; 9 bases align to TRBD2. V was clipped by 4 bases and J by 5 bases; unmatched bases: 11. There are 15 residues in the CDR3. The germline gives CDR1 SQVTM, CDR2 ANQGSEA.

The CDR3 DNA reads as TGTGCCAGCAGCGGCCCTGGCTACACCTTC. Amino acid sequence: CASSGPGYTF. V usage is TRBV9 and J usage is TRBJ1-2; unclear D gene. The V gene's germline CDR1 is SGDLS and CDR2 YYNGEE. The CDR3 consists of 10 residues. Trimming took off 3 bases at V and 7 bases at J, with 4 bases between the two ends.

This rearrangement joins TRBV30 to TRBJ1-1; 7 nucleotides line up with TRBD1. CDR3 length: 14 residues. CDR1 and CDR2 (germline): GTSNPN, SVGIG (reference sequence). Trimming at V came to 2 bases and at J to 1 base, leaving 4 bases not matched to a gene. CDR3 in DNA: TGTGCCTGGAGTTACGACAGGGCGAACACTGAAGCTTTCTTT. This codes for CAWSYDRANTEAFF. The full variable domain, rest sourced from reference TRBV30 and TRBJ1-1, is SQTIHQWPATLVQPVGSPLSLECTVEGTSNPNLYWYRQAAGRGLQLLFYSVGIGQISSEVPQNLSASRPQDRQFILSSKKLLLSDSGFYLCAWSYDRANTEAFFGQGTRLTVV.

The rearrangement uses TRBV20-1 and TRBJ1-2, with D unclear. The V end lost 5 bases, the J end lost 2 bases, and 6 bases lay between the germline ends. The CDR3 covers 11 residues. Germline lookup yields CDR1 DFQATT and CDR2 SNEGSKA (reference sequence). Written as DNA, the CDR3 is TGCAGTGCTCCCAGGAACTATGGCTACACCTTC. Protein sequence: CSAPRNYGYTF.

The chain is built from TRBV27 and TRBJ2-1, with TRBD2 identical over 9 bases. The CDR3 length is 14 residues. After removal of 5 bases from V and 4 bases from J, the junction contained 3 bases not matched to a gene. Germline loops: CDR1 MNHEY, CDR2 SMNVEV (reference sequence). CDR3: CASSRGGAYNEQFF. CDR3 nucleotides: TGTGCCAGCAGTCGCGGGGGGGCTTACAATGAGCAGTTCTTC.

With regard to this clone: The sample carries other DNA sequences with the same CDR3. V is TRBV7-9 and J is TRBJ2-7; TRBD1 aligns across 7 bases. The CDR3 totals 12 residues. Germline V gene sequence: CDR1 SEHNR, CDR2 FQNEAQ (reference sequence). Losses at the gene ends were 4 bases for V and 4 bases for J; bases not matched to a gene: 1. The CDR3 loop is CASSSQGYEQYF. CDR3 in DNA: TGTGCCAGCAGCTCACAGGGGTACGAGCAGTACTTC.

This chain connects TRBV19 to TRBJ2-1; D gene uncertain. Between the trimmed V and J ends, which lost 3 bases and 3 bases, there was a span of 9 bases. The CDR3 totals 14 residues. Germline CDR1 is LNHDA and CDR2 is SQIVND (reference sequence). The CDR3 spells CASSIRTVYNEQFF. CDR3 coding DNA: TGTGCCAGTAGTATCAGGACGGTCTACAATGAGCAGTTCTTC.

This clone has more than one count but fewer than ten. The rearrangement links TRBV13 to TRBJ2-1, with 8 nucleotides matching TRBD1. V trimming: 5 bases; J trimming: 3 bases; junction bases outside the gene matches: 3. This CDR3 comprises 14 residues. Germline V gives CDR1 PRHDT, CDR2 FYEKMQ (reference sequence). The CDR3 DNA reads TGTGCCAGCAGCACCGGACAGGGCTACAATGAGCAGTTCTTC. It translates to CASSTGQGYNEQFF.

The chain employs TRBV7-2 and TRBJ2-2, with D tentatively TRBD1 or TRBD2 (5 bases each). CDR1 and CDR2 (germline): SGHTA, FQGNSA. The CDR3 sequence is 16 residues long. V lost 6 bases, J lost 6 bases, and 20 bases lay in between. The CDR3 bases are TGTGCCAGCAGACCCGGGACGTTAAAACGCGCCGGGGAGCTGTTTTTT. Amino acids: CASRPGTLKRAGELFF.